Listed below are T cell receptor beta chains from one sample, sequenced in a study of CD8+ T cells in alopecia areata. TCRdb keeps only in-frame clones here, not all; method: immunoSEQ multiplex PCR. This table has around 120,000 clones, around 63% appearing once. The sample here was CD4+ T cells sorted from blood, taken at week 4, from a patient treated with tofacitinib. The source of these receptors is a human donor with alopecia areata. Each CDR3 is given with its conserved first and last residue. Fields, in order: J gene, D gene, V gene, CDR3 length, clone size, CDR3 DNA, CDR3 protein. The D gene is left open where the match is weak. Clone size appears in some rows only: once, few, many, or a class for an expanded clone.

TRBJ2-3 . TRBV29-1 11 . TGCAGCGCGCGGTGGGGAGATACGCAGTATTTT CSARWGDTQYF
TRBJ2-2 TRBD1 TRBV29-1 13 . TGCAGCGCCATGACAGGGGACACCGGGGAGCTGTTTTTT CSAMTGDTGELFF
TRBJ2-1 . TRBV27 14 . TGTGCCAGCAGGGCAGGGCACTCCTACAATGAGCAGTTCTTC CASRAGHSYNEQFF
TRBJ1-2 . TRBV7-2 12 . TGTGCCAGCAGCTTCGGGAACTATGGCTACACCTTC CASSFGNYGYTF
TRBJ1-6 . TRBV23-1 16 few TGCGCCAGCAGTCAATCAGGGAGCTCCTATAATTCACCCCTCCACTTT CASSQSGSSYNSPLHF
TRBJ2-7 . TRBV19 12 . TGTGCCAGTATTTCGGACACATACGAGCAGTACTTC CASISDTYEQYF
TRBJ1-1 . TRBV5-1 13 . TGCGCCAGCAGCTTGGCCCTGAACACTGAAGCTTTCTTT CASSLALNTEAFF
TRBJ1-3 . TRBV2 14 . TGTGCCAGCAGTGAAGCAACGATAGGGCAACGGCAATATTTT CASSEATIGQRQYF
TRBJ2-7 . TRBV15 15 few TGTGCCACCAGCAGAGATAGAGGGTTTCGGGGGGAGCAGTACTTC CATSRDRGFRGEQYF
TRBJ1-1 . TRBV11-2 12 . TGTGCCAGCAGCTTCCCGAACACTGAAGCTTTCTTT CASSFPNTEAFF
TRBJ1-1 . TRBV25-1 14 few TGTGCCAGCAGTGGGCGGGCAGGGGTCGGGGAAGCTTTCTTT CASSGRAGVGEAFF
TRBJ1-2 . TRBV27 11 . TGTGCCAGCGGTATGGGCCGTGGCTACACCTTC CASGMGRGYTF
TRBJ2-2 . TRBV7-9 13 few TGTGCCAGCATCGGTAGGAACACCGGGGAGCTGTTTTTT CASIGRNTGELFF
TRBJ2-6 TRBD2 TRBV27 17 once TGTGCCAGCAGTCGATTAAGCGGGAGCTCTGGGGCCAACGTCCTGACTTTC CASSRLSGSSGANVLTF
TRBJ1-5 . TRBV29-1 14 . TGCAGCGTTGTAACCGGGGTTGAGGGTCAGCCCCAGCATTTT CSVVTGVEGQPQHF
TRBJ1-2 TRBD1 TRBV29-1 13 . TGCAGCGTTACTGGGACAGATCACTATGGCTACACCTTC CSVTGTDHYGYTF
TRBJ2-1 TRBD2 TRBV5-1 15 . TGCGCCAGCAGAACTAGCGGGGGGCCCCACAATGAGCAGTTCTTC CASRTSGGPHNEQFF
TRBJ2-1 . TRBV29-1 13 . TGCAGCGCCCTTTTGCGCCAGAACAATGAGCAGTTCTTC CSALLRQNNEQFF
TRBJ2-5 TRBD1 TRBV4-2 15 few TGTGCCAGCAGCCAAGCAGGGGGCCCCCAAGAGACCCAGTACTTC CASSQAGGPQETQYF